The clone carrying this TCR beta chain was seen many times. Its antigen is undetermined. The data were taken from a study of response to subunit inactivated influenza vaccine. Findings of the study overall: It was the authors' suggestion that each seasonal influenza vaccination recruits few new T cells.

A single record per CDR3 protein comes from TCRdb applying MiXCR to the RT-PCR reads. The data contain under 550,000 distinct CDR3 sequences, less than 8% of them singletons. V was clipped by 6 bases and J by 10 bases; unmatched bases: 13. Germline V gives CDR1 DFQATT, CDR2 SNEGSKA (reference sequence). This CDR3 has 13 amino acids. J is TRBJ1-2 and V is TRBV20-1, with 8 bases lining up with TRBD1. This TCR was recovered from a man between 50 and 75 years old who received an inactivated influenza vaccine. Material: PBMCs from blood, obtained less than 30 months after vaccination. The CDR3 here is CSANVGTGGSYTF. Written as DNA, the CDR3 is TGCAGTGCCAATGTGGGGACAGGAGGCTCCTACACCTTC.